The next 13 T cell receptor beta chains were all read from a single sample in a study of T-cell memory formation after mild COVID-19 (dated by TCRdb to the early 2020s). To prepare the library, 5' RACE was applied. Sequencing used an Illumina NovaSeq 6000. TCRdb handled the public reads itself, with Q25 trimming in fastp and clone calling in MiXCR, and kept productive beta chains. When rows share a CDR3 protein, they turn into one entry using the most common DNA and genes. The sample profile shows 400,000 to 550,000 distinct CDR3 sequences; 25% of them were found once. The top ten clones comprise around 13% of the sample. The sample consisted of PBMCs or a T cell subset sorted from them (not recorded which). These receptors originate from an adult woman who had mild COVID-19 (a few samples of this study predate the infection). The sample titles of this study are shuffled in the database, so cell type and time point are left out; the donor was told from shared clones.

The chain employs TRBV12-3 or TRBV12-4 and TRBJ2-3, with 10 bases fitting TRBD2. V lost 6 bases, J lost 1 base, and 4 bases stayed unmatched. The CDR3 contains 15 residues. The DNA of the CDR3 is TGTGCCAGCAGCACTCTAGCGGGGGGCACAGATACGCAGTATTTT. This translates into CASSTLAGGTDTQYF.

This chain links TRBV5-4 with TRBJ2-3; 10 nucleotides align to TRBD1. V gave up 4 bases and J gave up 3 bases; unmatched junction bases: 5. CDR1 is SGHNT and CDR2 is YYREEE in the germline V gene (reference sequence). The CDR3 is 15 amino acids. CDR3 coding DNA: TGTGCCAGCAGCGGTCCGGGACAGGGGACAGATACGCAGTATTTT. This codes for CASSGPGQGTDTQYF.

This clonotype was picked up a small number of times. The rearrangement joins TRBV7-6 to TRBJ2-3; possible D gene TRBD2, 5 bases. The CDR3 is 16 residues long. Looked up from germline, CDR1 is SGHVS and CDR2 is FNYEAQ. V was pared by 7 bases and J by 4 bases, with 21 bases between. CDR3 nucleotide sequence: TGTGCCAGCACCCTACTGACTTCGGGTAGCGCAGATACGCAGTATTTT. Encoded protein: CASTLLTSGSADTQYF.

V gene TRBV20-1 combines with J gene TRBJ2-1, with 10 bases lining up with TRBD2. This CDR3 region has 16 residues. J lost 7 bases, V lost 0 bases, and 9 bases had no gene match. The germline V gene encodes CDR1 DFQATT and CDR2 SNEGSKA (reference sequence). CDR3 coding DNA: TGCAGTGCTAGAGATATAGCGGGGGGCCTCGTGAATGAGCAGTTCTTC. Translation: CSARDIAGGLVNEQFF.

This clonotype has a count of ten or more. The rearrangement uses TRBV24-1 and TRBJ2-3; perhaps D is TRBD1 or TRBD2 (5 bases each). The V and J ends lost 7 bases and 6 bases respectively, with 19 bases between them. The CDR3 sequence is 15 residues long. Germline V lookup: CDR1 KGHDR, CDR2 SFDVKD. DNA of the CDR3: TGTGCCACCAGCCACCGGGACGGTGTTGAGGATACGCAGTATTTT. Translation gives CATSHRDGVEDTQYF.

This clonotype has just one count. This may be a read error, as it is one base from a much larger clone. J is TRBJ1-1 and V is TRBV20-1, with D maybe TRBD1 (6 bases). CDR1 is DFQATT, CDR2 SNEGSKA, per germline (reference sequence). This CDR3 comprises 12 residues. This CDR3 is CSVSLGDTEDFF. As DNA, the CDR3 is TGCAGTGTTAGTCTAGGGGACACTGAAGATTTCTTT.

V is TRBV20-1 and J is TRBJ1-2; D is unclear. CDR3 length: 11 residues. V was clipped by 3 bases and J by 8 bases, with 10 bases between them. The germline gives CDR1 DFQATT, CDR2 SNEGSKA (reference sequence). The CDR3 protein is CSARIDTGYTF. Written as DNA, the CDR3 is TGCAGTGCTAGGATTGATACCGGCTACACCTTC.

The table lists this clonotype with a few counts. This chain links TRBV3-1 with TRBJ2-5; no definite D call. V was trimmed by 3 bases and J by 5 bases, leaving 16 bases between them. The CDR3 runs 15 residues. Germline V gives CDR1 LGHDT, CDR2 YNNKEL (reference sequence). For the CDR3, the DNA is TGTGCCAGCAGCCATTCTATTTCCCTCTGGGAGACCCAGTACTTC. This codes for CASSHSISLWETQYF.

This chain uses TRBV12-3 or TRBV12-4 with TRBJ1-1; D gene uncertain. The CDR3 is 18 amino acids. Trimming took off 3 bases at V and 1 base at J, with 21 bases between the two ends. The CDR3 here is CASSLGVNPAKPNTEAFF. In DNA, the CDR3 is TGTGCCAGCAGTTTGGGCGTCAATCCGGCCAAGCCGAACACTGAAGCTTTCTTT.

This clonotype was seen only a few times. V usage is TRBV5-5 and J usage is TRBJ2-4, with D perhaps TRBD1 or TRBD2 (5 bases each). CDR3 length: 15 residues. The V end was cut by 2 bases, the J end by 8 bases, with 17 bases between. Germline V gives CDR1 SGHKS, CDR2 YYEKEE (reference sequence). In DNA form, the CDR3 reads TGTGCCAGCAGCTTTGATAAGGGGAAAGCGGACATTCAGTACTTC. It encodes CASSFDKGKADIQYF.

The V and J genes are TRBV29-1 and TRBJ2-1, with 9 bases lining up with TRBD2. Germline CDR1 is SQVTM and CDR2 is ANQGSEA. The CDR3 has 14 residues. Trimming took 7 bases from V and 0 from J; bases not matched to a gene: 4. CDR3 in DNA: TGCAGCGCAGTTAGCGGGAGCTCCTACAATGAGCAGTTCTTC. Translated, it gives CSAVSGSSYNEQFF.

The CDR3 DNA reads TGCAGTGCTAGAGATCTGGATGGTGGGACCACAGATACGCAGTATTTT. Translation gives CSARDLDGGTTDTQYF. This sequence joins TRBV20-1 and TRBJ2-3; the D gene could be TRBD1 or TRBD2 (5 bases each). V was shortened by 0 bases and J by 2 bases, with 15 bases between the two germline ends. CDR3 length: 16 residues. Germline V lookup: CDR1 DFQATT, CDR2 SNEGSKA (reference sequence).

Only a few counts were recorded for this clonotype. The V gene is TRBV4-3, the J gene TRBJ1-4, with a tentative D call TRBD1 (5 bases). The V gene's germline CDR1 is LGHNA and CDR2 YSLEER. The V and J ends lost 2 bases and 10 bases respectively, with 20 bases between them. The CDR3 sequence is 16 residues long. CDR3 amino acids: CASSQPPTAGDGKLFF. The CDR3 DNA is TGCGCCAGCAGCCAACCCCCGACAGCCGGCGATGGAAAACTGTTTTTT.